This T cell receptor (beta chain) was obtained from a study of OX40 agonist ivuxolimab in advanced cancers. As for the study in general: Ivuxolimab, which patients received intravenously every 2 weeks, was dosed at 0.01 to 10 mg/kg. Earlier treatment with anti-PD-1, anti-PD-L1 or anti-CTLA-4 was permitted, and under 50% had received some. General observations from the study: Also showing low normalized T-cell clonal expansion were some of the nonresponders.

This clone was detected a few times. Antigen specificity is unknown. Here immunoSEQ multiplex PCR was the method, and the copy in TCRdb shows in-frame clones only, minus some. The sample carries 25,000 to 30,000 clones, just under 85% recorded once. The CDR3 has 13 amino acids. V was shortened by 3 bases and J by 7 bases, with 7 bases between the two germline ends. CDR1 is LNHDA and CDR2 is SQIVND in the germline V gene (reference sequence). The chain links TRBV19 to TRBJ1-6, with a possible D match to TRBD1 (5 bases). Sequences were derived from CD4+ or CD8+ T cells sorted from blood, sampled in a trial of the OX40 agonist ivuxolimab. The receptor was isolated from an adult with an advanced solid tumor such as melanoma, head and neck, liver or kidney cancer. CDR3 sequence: CASSMRGNSPLHF. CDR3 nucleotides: TGTGCCAGTAGTATGAGGGGAAATTCACCCCTCCACTTT.